What follows describes a single TCR beta chain. Antigen: not known. These data are taken from a study of OX40 agonist ivuxolimab in advanced cancers. Study in general: The patients' treatment was ivuxolimab, an agonistic anti-OX40 (CD134) antibody.

The assay was immunoSEQ multiplex PCR, and TCRdb's table has in-frame clones only and misses some. The sample holds about 12,000 clones, approximately 78% seen once. V gave up 6 bases and J gave up 8 bases; unmatched junction bases: 15. The CDR3 consists of 17 residues. The germline CDR1 and CDR2 sequences are LNHDA and SQIVND (reference sequence). Study results and caveats: At 0.1 to 3.0 mg/kg, CD4+ and CD8+ blood T cells expanded clonally by week 6.

The material sequenced was CD4+ or CD8+ T cells sorted from blood, taken in a trial of the OX40 agonist ivuxolimab. The TCR sequence derives from an adult with an advanced solid tumor such as melanoma, head and neck, liver or kidney cancer. The chain employs TRBV19 and TRBJ2-1, with TRBD2 matching over 11 bases. The CDR3 coding sequence is TGTGCCAGTAGCTGGACGACTAGCGGGACCCTTGAGGATGAGCAGTTCTTC. Protein product: CASSWTTSGTLEDEQFF. Full variable domain (remainder filled in from reference TRBV19 and TRBJ2-1): DGGITQSPKYLFRKEGQNVTLSCEQNLNHDAMYWYRQDPGQGLRLIYYSQIVNDFQKGDIAEGYSVSREKKESFPLTVTSAQKNPTAFYLCASSWTTSGTLEDEQFFGPGTRLTVL.